The text below deals with one T cell receptor beta chain. The sample comes from a study of blood T cell repertoires in COVID-19. Study context: Whether acute or convalescent, the COVID-19 samples came from the United States, Italy and Spain.

Germline CDR1 and CDR2: GTSNPN and SVGIG (reference sequence). The CDR3 runs 14 residues. V was trimmed by 3 bases and J by 6 bases, leaving 14 bases between them. Generated by immunoSEQ multiplex PCR, the TCRdb table keeps only in-frame clones and is missing some. The repertoire has roughly 100,000 clones, approximately 80% of them found once; the top ten carry about 12%. This TCR derives from a human donor in a cohort sampled during active COVID-19. Input material: peripheral blood. The V gene is TRBV30, the J gene TRBJ1-4, with D perhaps matching TRBD1 (5 bases). CDR3 bases: TGTGCCTGGAGCCCTCCAGGGAGGGATGAAAAACTGTTTTTT. Protein sequence: CAWSPPGRDEKLFF.